This note documents a single T cell receptor beta chain sequence. Its antigen remains unknown. The donors were all healthy and Caucasian. The data derive from a study of identical twins. CDR3 length: 16 amino acids. CDR1 and CDR2 (germline): WNHNN, SYGVQD (reference sequence). V was trimmed by 9 bases and J by 8 bases, leaving 26 bases between them. In TCRdb, the 5' RACE reads were re-called with MiXCR into one record per CDR3 protein. The data show about 790,000 distinct CDR3 sequences, 18% seen once. Points from the study as a whole: Compared with unrelated sharing, twin-shared out-of-frame alpha sequences had more low-probability sequences.

This sample was shared with a second study, whose subject was T cells expressing NK-cell markers. That paper states: According to the study, TCR beta repertoires originated from sorted CD3+CD56+NKG2C+, CD3+CD56+NKG2C- and CD3+CD56-NKG2C+ T cells. Most of the eight sequenced donors were classified as HCMV-seropositive, and one was classified as seronegative.

The V call is TRBV10-1, the J call TRBJ2-1, with D perhaps given as TRBD1 or TRBD2 (5 bases each). This sequence was found in a woman aged 18-29 years in good health. The sample consisted of PBMCs. CDR3 in DNA: TGCGCCAGTAGCATGCTCCGGGACCCGGGCCGGGATGAGCAGTTCTTC. It yields the protein CASSMLRDPGRDEQFF.